In this sample, the clone carrying this T cell receptor beta chain turned up a few times. Its antigen is still unknown. The sample originates from a study of T-cell reconstitution after alpha-beta-depleted transplantation in children. Unique molecular identifiers were built into the TCRbeta library. Via MiXCR, TCRdb re-called the PCR reads, giving one row per CDR3 protein. The sample consists of more than 85,000 distinct CDR3 sequences, 6% of them appearing once. Study-wide results and limits: The high TCRbeta diversity at day 60 in some patients came from surviving recipient T cells and thymic progenitors.

This TCR came from a female patient aged 2 to 10 who had a stem cell transplant for Fanconi anemia, so the T cells may come from the graft donor. Source: PBMCs, mostly from graft donor cells, taken 60 days after TCRalphabeta/CD19-depleted stem cell transplant.

The CDR3 loop is CASSFTGENTEAFF. Here the CDR3 DNA reads TGTGCCAGCAGCTTTACAGGCGAGAACACTGAAGCTTTCTTT. The chain employs TRBV7-9 and TRBJ1-1; TRBD1 might be the D (5 bases). Germline lookup yields CDR1 SEHNR and CDR2 FQNEAQ (reference sequence). V was cut by 3 bases and J by 1 base, with 9 bases left in between. The CDR3 is made up of 14 amino acids.